Each of the 17 T cell receptor beta chains below was sequenced from the same sample in a study of blood T cell repertoires in COVID-19. Assay used: immunoSEQ multiplex PCR; TCRdb lists only in-frame clones, some missing. The sample shows fewer than 250,000 clones, 87% of them seen only once. Sequencing was performed on PBMCs or T cells enriched from blood (not recorded which). Every receptor here comes from a man aged 30 to 39 in a cohort exposed to, infected with or recovered from COVID-19 (not recorded which).

This clone was seen just once. This chain links TRBV11-3 with TRBJ2-7; D remains ambiguous. This CDR3 has 11 amino acids. Germline V gives CDR1 SGHNT, CDR2 YENEEA. In nucleotides, the CDR3 is TGTGCCAGCAGCTTAGGGCGGCTAACCAATGTC. Translated, it gives CASSLGRLTNV.

The chain couples TRBV27 to TRBJ2-5; possible D gene TRBD2, 5 bases. CDR1 and CDR2 from the germline V gene are MNHEY and SMNVEV (reference sequence). V lost 1 base and J lost 3, with 12 bases in between. CDR3 size: 15 residues. CDR3 loop: CASSLFGGEEETQYF. Written as DNA, the CDR3 is TGTGCCAGCAGTTTATTTGGAGGAGAAGAAGAGACCCAGTACTTC.

This chain uses TRBV6-2 or TRBV6-3 with TRBJ2-3, with 9 bases that match TRBD2. Germline V gene sequence: CDR1 MNHEY, CDR2 SVGEGT. This CDR3 is built from 19 residues. V lost 1 base, J lost 5 bases, and 16 bases stayed unmatched. The CDR3 DNA sequence: TGTGCCAGCAGTTACTATTTTCCCTCTAGCGGGATATCTATAGATACGCAGTATTTT. Its translation: CASSYYFPSSGISIDTQYF.

The gene calls are TRBV13 and TRBJ1-2; TRBD1 agrees at 12 bases. The CDR3 is 15 amino acids. Germline CDR1 PRHDT, CDR2 FYEKMQ (reference sequence). The J segment lost 8 bases and the V segment lost 2 bases, leaving 6 bases of the junction unmatched. CDR3 sequence reads: CASSLKGQGAEGYTF. The CDR3 nucleotides are TGTGCCAGCAGCTTAAAGGGACAGGGGGCTGAGGGCTACACCTTC.

The rearrangement uses TRBV27 and TRBJ2-3; 16 positions match TRBD2. In germline, CDR1 is MNHEY, CDR2 SMNVEV (reference sequence). The CDR3 is 19 residues long. V dropped 5 bases and J dropped 6; count of bases not matched to a gene: 14. The CDR3 is CASSSRGTSGRASSDTQYF. CDR3 in DNA: TGTGCCAGCAGTAGCCGCGGGACTAGCGGGAGGGCCTCTTCGGATACGCAGTATTTT.

The rearrangement links TRBV5-4 to TRBJ2-1, with 7 bases aligning to TRBD2. The CDR3 consists of 15 residues. CDR1 is SGHNT, CDR2 YYREEE, per germline (reference sequence). Trimming at V came to 0 bases and at J to 5 bases, leaving 5 bases not matched to a gene. CDR3 protein: CASSLGPGTNNEQFF. DNA of the CDR3: TGTGCCAGCAGCTTGGGACCCGGGACTAACAATGAGCAGTTCTTC.

The chain links TRBV4-3 to TRBJ2-7; 7 bases fit TRBD2. The CDR3 consists of 17 residues. Trimming removed 1 base from V and 0 bases from J; junction bases left unmatched: 9. The germline V gene encodes CDR1 LGHNA and CDR2 YSLEER. CDR3 DNA sequence: TGCGCCAGCAGCCAAGGTGTCAGCGGGGTCAGCTCCTACGAGCAGTACTTC. Its translation: CASSQGVSGVSSYEQYF.

The genes are TRBV5-4 and TRBJ2-6; 8 bases agree with TRBD1. Germline lookup yields CDR1 SGHNT and CDR2 YYREEE (reference sequence). With 3 bases clipped from V and 4 bases from J, the junction kept 9 bases outside the gene matches. The CDR3 contains 17 residues. The CDR3 DNA is TGTGCCAGCAGCTCACCGGGACAGGCAGCCGGGGCCAACGTCCTGACTTTC. Its translation: CASSSPGQAAGANVLTF.

The chain uses TRBV5-1 and TRBJ2-7, with 8 bases identical to TRBD2. Germline V lookup: CDR1 SGHRS, CDR2 YFSETQ. The CDR3 extends over 14 amino acids. Trimming at V came to 1 base and at J to 5 bases, leaving 5 bases not matched to a gene. This CDR3 reads CASSLTLSGDEQYF. The CDR3 bases are TGCGCCAGCAGCTTGACCCTTAGCGGGGACGAGCAGTACTTC.

This CDR3 reads CATSPRGRVDGYTF. Here the CDR3 DNA reads TGTGCCACCAGCCCCCGTGGCAGGGTTGATGGCTACACCTTC. V and J are TRBV24-1 and TRBJ1-2; TRBD1 is a possible D gene (5 bases). V lost 7 bases and J 6 bases, leaving 17 bases between the germline ends. The length of the CDR3 is 14 residues. The germline CDR1 and CDR2 sequences are KGHDR and SFDVKD.

The V call is TRBV7-2, the J call TRBJ2-1; the D is unclear. The CDR3 sequence is 13 residues long. Germline loops: CDR1 SGHTA, CDR2 FQGNSA. The V gene lost 5 bases and the J gene lost 6 bases, with 11 bases spanning the gap. The CDR3 DNA sequence: TGTGCCAGCAGCAGGTTGGAGAGCAATGAGCAGTTCTTC. Translated, it gives CASSRLESNEQFF.

This chain links TRBV5-1 with TRBJ2-7; D not resolved. V lost 4 bases, J lost 4 bases, and 18 bases lay in between. The CDR3 length is 15 residues. Germline V CDR1 and CDR2: SGHRS, YFSETQ. This chain's CDR3 is CASSPEDPSFYEQYF. In nucleotides, the CDR3 is TGCGCCAGCAGCCCCGAGGATCCCTCATTTTACGAGCAGTACTTC.

The chain joins TRBV29-1 to TRBJ2-1, with 11 positions matching TRBD1. The germline gives CDR1 SQVTM, CDR2 ANQGSEA. The CDR3 consists of 14 residues. The V and J ends lost 7 bases and 7 bases, in that order; junction bases with no gene match: 9. CDR3 residues: CSGTGQGVGNEQFF. CDR3 coding DNA: TGCAGCGGGACGGGACAGGGGGTGGGAAATGAGCAGTTCTTC.

The rearrangement joins TRBV27 to TRBJ2-7; 14 bases match TRBD2. Unmatched junction bases numbered 10, after V lost 7 bases and J lost 5 bases. CDR1 MNHEY and CDR2 SMNVEV come from the germline V gene (reference sequence). CDR3 length: 16 residues. The CDR3 spells CASKGLAGVPSDEQYF. In nucleotides, the CDR3 is TGTGCCAGCAAGGGACTAGCGGGAGTGCCGTCCGACGAGCAGTACTTC.

The V gene is TRBV5-6, the J gene TRBJ1-4, with 10 positions matching TRBD1. CDR1 and CDR2 from the germline V gene are SGHDT and YYEEEE. This CDR3 spans 14 amino acids. V lost 3 bases to trimming and J lost 9 bases; unmatched junction nucleotides: 5. CDR3 protein: CASSSTGGVKKLFF. Here the CDR3 DNA reads TGTGCCAGCAGCTCGACAGGGGGCGTGAAAAAACTGTTTTTT.

The gene calls are TRBV5-1 and TRBJ2-1; 9 bases fit TRBD1. CDR3 length: 15 amino acids. CDR1 is SGHRS and CDR2 is YFSETQ in the germline V gene. Trimming at V came to 4 bases and at J to 6 bases, leaving 8 bases not matched to a gene. CDR3: CASSGGQGSGNEQFF. CDR3 sequence (DNA): TGCGCCAGCAGCGGGGGACAGGGTTCGGGCAATGAGCAGTTCTTC.

The chain combines TRBV5-4 with TRBJ2-7, with 8 nucleotides matching TRBD2. The CDR3 is made up of 14 amino acids. V lost 1 base and J lost 2; bases outside the gene matches: 2. Per germline, CDR1 SGHNT and CDR2 YYREEE (reference sequence). The CDR3 DNA follows: TGTGCCAGCAGCTTGACTAGCGGAACCTACGAGCAGTACTTC. Its translation is CASSLTSGTYEQYF.